One TCR beta chain is described in this entry. The target antigen is unknown. Given a much more abundant clone one base away, this may be a read error. This CDR3 has 15 residues. The V gene's germline CDR1 is LGHDT and CDR2 YNNKEL (reference sequence). V dropped 6 bases and J dropped 4; count of bases not matched to a gene: 4. Molecular barcoded adaptors covering alpha/delta and beta/gamma chains were used on 400 to 450 ng RNA. Using its own MiXCR run on the reads, TCRdb lists one record per CDR3 protein. The sample yields 100,000 to 150,000 distinct CDR3 sequences, 10% to 15% seen once. This record belongs to a study of read filtering for tumor transcriptome and immune sequencing. Study details: RNA-seq yielded only about 75 to 1,300 TCR reads, IR-seq about 4 to 11 million.

The study, taken as a whole, reports: Even smaller IR-seq throughput identified most shared clonotypes.

Sequenced input: a population of CD138-negative cells sorted from bone marrow. This sequence originates from a donor older than 35 with multiple myeloma. The chain combines TRBV3-1 with TRBJ2-2; TRBD2 matches 11 bases. The CDR3 DNA is TGTGCCAGCAGTACCACTAGCGGGAGCACCGGGGAGCTGTTTTTT. Translating it yields CASSTTSGSTGELFF.